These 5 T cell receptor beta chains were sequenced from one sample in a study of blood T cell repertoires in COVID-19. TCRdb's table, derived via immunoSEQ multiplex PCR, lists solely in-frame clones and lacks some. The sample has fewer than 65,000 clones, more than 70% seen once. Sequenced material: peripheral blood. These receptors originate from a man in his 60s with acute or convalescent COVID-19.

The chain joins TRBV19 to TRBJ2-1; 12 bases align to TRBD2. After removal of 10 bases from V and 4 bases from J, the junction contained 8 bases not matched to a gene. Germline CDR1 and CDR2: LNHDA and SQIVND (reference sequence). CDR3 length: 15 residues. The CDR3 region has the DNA TGTGCCACAACTAGCGGGAGGTCCATTTACAATGAGCAGTTCTTC. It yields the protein CATTSGRSIYNEQFF.

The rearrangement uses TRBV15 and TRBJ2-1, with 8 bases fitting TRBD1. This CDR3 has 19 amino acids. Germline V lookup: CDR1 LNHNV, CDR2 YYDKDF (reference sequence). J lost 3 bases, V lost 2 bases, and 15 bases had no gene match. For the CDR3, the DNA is TGTGCCACCAGCAGACACTATACTACCGGGACAGGCCTCTACAATGAGCAGTTCTTC. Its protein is CATSRHYTTGTGLYNEQFF.

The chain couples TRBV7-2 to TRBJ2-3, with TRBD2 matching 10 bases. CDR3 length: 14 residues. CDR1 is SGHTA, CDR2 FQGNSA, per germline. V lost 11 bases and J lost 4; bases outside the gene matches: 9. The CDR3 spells CASEAGGGADTQYF. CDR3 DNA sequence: TGTGCCTCCGAAGCGGGAGGGGGGGCAGATACGCAGTATTTT.

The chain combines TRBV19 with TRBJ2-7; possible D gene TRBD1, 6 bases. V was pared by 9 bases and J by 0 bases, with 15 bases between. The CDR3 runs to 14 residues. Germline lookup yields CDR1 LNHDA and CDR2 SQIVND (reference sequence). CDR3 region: CASTSGTLSYEQYF. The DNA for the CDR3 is TGTGCCAGCACCTCCGGGACACTCTCCTACGAGCAGTACTTC.

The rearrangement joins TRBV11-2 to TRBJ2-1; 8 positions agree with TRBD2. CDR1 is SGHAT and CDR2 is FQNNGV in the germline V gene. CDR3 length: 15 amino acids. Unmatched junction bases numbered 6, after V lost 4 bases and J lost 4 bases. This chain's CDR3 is CASSSLSGSYNEQFF. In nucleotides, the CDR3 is TGTGCCAGCAGCTCCCTCAGCGGGAGTTACAATGAGCAGTTCTTC.